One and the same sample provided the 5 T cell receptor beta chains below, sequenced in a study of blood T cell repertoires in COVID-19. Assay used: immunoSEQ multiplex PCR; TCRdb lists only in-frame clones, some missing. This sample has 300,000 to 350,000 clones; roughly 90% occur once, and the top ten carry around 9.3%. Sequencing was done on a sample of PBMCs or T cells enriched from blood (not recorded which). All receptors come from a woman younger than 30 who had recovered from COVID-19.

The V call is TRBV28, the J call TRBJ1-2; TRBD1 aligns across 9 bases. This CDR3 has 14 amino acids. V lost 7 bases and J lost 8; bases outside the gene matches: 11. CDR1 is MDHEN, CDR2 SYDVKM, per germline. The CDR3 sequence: CASTGQGTFGGYTF. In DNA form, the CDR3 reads TGTGCCAGCACCGGACAGGGGACCTTCGGAGGCTACACCTTC.

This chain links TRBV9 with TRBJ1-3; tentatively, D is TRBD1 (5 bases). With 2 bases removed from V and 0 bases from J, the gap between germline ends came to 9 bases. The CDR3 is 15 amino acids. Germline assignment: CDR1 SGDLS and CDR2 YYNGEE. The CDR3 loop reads CASSVTASSGNTIYF. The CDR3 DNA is TGTGCCAGCAGCGTGACAGCGTCCTCTGGAAACACCATATATTTT.

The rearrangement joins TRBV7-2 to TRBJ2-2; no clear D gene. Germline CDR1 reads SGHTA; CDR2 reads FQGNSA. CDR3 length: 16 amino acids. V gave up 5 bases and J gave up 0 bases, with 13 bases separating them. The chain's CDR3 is CASSPRAIANTGELFF. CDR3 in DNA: TGTGCCAGCAGCCCGAGAGCTATAGCGAACACCGGGGAGCTGTTTTTT. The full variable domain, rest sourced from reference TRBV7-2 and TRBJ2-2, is GAGVSQSPSNKVTEKGKDVELRCDPISGHTALYWYRQSLGQGLEFLIYFQGNSAPDKSGLPSDRFSAERTGGSVSTLTIQRTQQEDSAVYLCASSPRAIANTGELFFGEGSRLTVL.

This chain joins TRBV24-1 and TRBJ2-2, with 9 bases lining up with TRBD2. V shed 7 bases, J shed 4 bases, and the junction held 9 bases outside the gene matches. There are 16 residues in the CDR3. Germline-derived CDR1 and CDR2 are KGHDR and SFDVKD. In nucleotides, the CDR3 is TGTGCCACCAGCGCCGGGACTAGCTTTTTCACCGGGGAGCTGTTTTTT. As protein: CATSAGTSFFTGELFF.

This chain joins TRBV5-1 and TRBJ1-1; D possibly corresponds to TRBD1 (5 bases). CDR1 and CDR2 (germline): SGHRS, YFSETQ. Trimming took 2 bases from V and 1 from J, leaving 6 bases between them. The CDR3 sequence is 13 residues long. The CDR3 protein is CASSFQGNTEAFF. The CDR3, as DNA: TGCGCCAGCAGCTTCCAGGGGAACACTGAAGCTTTCTTT.